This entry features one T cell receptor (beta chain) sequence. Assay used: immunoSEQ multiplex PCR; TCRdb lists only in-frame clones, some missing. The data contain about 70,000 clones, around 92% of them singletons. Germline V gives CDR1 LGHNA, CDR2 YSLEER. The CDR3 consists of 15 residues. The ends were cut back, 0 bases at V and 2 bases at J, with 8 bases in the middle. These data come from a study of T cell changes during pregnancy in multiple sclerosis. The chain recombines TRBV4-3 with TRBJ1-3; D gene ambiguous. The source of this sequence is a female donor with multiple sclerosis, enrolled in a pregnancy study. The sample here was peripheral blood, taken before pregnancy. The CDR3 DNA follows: TGCGCCAGCAGCCAAGACCAGTTCCCTGGAAACACCATATATTTT. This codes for CASSQDQFPGNTIYF.